What follows is one T cell receptor (beta chain) and its context. Subsets obtained from CD4+ cells comprised CD45RA+ naive and CD45RA-negative memory cells. This entry belongs to a study of shared clonotypes between healthy human individuals. Looking at the study overall: Plates per donor: three CD4 naive, three CD4 memory, two CD8 naive, one CD8 memory.

Trimming took 3 bases from V and 9 from J, leaving 9 bases between them. This CDR3 contains 12 residues. The germline gives CDR1 ENHRY, CDR2 SYGVKD. TCRdb's copy holds only in-frame clones and misses some; the assay was immunoSEQ multiplex PCR. The table has roughly 2.4 million clones, about 94% seen once. The rearrangement uses TRBV10-3 and TRBJ2-1; D remains unclear. Sequenced: naive CD4+ T cells sorted from blood. Described subset: CD45RA+ positively selected. The sequence came from a man in his late teens or twenties in good health. The CDR3 sequence: CAISELRIEQFF. CDR3 nucleotide sequence: TGTGCCATCAGTGAACTTCGGATTGAGCAGTTCTTC.